This TCR beta chain was obtained from a study of cytomegalovirus exposure and HLA in healthy donors. Study findings and constraints: Subsequent analysis found a tendency for first-cohort TCR clusters to co-occur within the 95 to 150 validation repertoires. Reports credit the classifier with highly specific, highly sensitive diagnosis of cytomegalovirus status.

The junction had 8 bases not matched to a gene; V was cut back by 9 bases and J by 4 bases. In germline, CDR1 is MNHEY, CDR2 SMNVEV (reference sequence). There are 14 residues in the CDR3. Assay used: immunoSEQ multiplex PCR; TCRdb lists only in-frame clones, some missing. There are 120,000 or so clones in the sample; roughly 87% occur only once, and less than 1.5% lies in the top ten. Points on this clone: Its antigen remains unidentified.

Sequenced sample: PBMCs. The origin of this receptor is a woman between 18 and 29 years old in good health and CMV-seronegative. The J gene is TRBJ2-7, the V gene TRBV27; 11 bases align to TRBD2. The CDR3 coding sequence is TGTGCCAGTAGGGGGGGACTAGCGGTGTACGAGCAGTACTTC. Amino acid sequence: CASRGGLAVYEQYF.